Listed here are 11 T cell receptor beta chains from one sample, sequenced in a study of blood T cell repertoires in COVID-19. Assay used: immunoSEQ multiplex PCR; TCRdb lists only in-frame clones, some missing. The sample contains around 200,000 clones, about 90% of which appear only once. Specimen: PBMCs or T cells enriched from blood (not recorded which). These receptors all stem from a man aged 30-40 years who had recovered from COVID-19.

V gene TRBV5-3 combines with J gene TRBJ1-2; 7 positions agree with TRBD1. TRBV5-3 is known as an ORF, though its function is uncertain. Trimming took 3 bases from V and 0 from J; bases not matched to a gene: 2. CDR3 size: 14 residues. The CDR3 is CARSSTGANYGYTF. The DNA for the CDR3 is TGTGCCAGAAGCTCTACAGGGGCTAACTATGGCTACACCTTC.

This sequence joins TRBV5-4 and TRBJ2-5, with 12 positions matching TRBD2. Germline V gene sequence: CDR1 SGHNT, CDR2 YYREEE (reference sequence). V trimming: 4 bases; J trimming: 2 bases; junction bases outside the gene matches: 12. This CDR3 has 18 amino acids. This CDR3 is CASSPKPGTSGLQETQYF. In DNA, the CDR3 is TGTGCCAGCAGCCCAAAACCCGGGACTAGCGGGTTGCAAGAGACCCAGTACTTC.

The chain combines TRBV30 with TRBJ2-5; TRBD2 is a possible D gene (7 bases). Germline assignment: CDR1 GTSNPN and CDR2 SVGIG (reference sequence). This CDR3 spans 12 amino acids. Between the trimmed V and J ends, which lost 6 bases and 4 bases, there was a span of 12 bases. The CDR3 is CACTGRGETQYF. The CDR3 nucleotides read TGTGCCTGCACAGGGAGGGGAGAGACCCAGTACTTC. The variable domain in full, with the rest retrieved from reference TRBV30 and TRBJ2-5, is SQTIHQWPATLVQPVGSPLSLECTVEGTSNPNLYWYRQAAGRGLQLLFYSVGIGQISSEVPQNLSASRPQDRQFILSSKKLLLSDSGFYLCACTGRGETQYFGPGTRLLVL.

This clone occurred a few times. This sequence joins TRBV7-9 and TRBJ2-1; 9 bases align to TRBD2. The CDR3 sequence is 15 residues long. Germline V CDR1 and CDR2: SEHNR, FQNEAQ (reference sequence). V lost 5 bases to trimming and J lost 6 bases; unmatched junction nucleotides: 8. The CDR3 bases are TGTGCCAGCAGCGCAGGGACTAGCTCTACCAATGAGCAGTTCTTC. Translated: CASSAGTSSTNEQFF.

The chain has TRBV5-5 and TRBJ2-1; 10 bases line up with TRBD1. The germline CDR1 and CDR2 sequences are SGHKS and YYEKEE (reference sequence). J gave up 8 bases and V 3 bases, and 5 bases lay outside the gene matches. CDR3 length: 14 residues. CDR3 region: CASSWTGGNDEQFF. The CDR3 DNA sequence: TGTGCCAGCAGCTGGACAGGGGGTAACGATGAGCAGTTCTTC.

The rearrangement uses TRBV6-5 and TRBJ2-7; TRBD1 matches 9 bases. CDR1 and CDR2 from the germline V gene are MNHEY and SVGAGI. This CDR3 contains 15 residues. Trimming removed 7 bases from V and 5 bases from J; junction bases left unmatched: 12. The CDR3 protein is CASTQKGQGVHEQYF. The CDR3 DNA reads TGTGCCAGCACCCAAAAGGGACAGGGAGTCCACGAGCAGTACTTC.

The rearrangement links TRBV5-1 to TRBJ2-5; 7 positions agree with TRBD1. With V trimmed by 7 bases and J by 3 bases, 15 bases remained unmatched. This CDR3 spans 16 amino acids. The germline CDR1 and CDR2 sequences are SGHRS and YFSETQ. This CDR3 reads CASGPRDSSGEETQYF. The CDR3 DNA follows: TGCGCCAGCGGCCCCCGGGACAGCTCTGGGGAAGAGACCCAGTACTTC.

This chain connects TRBV7-9 to TRBJ2-7; 8 bases are a match to TRBD2. Germline CDR1 reads SEHNR; CDR2 reads FQNEAQ (reference sequence). This CDR3 contains 14 residues. The V and J ends lost 4 bases and 0 bases, in that order; junction bases with no gene match: 2. The CDR3 sequence: CASSSLADSYEQYF. In DNA, the CDR3 is TGTGCCAGCAGCTCACTAGCGGACTCCTACGAGCAGTACTTC. The complete variable domain, with remaining parts taken from reference TRBV7-9 and TRBJ2-7, reads DTGVSQNPRHKITKRGQNVTFRCDPISEHNRLYWYRQTLGQGPEFLTYFQNEAQLEKSRLLSDRFSAERPKGSFSTLEIQRTEQGDSAMYLCASSSLADSYEQYFGPGTRLTVT.

The chain uses TRBV28 and TRBJ2-1; the match to TRBD2 covers 8 bases. Germline assignment: CDR1 MDHEN and CDR2 SYDVKM. Trimming cost V 6 bases and J 3 bases; bases outside gene matches: 7. This CDR3 has 15 amino acids. DNA for the CDR3: TGTGCCAGCAGCTCAAGCGGGAGATTCTACAATGAGCAGTTCTTC. It codes for CASSSSGRFYNEQFF.

A few counts support this clone. This rearrangement joins TRBV11-2 to TRBJ2-1; possible D gene TRBD1, 5 bases. The CDR3 is 15 amino acids. Trimming removed 1 base from V and 8 bases from J, with 15 bases in between. Germline V gene data show CDR1 as SGHAT and CDR2 as FQNNGV. The CDR3 here is CASSLGPGPLHEQFF. The CDR3 region has the DNA TGTGCCAGCAGCTTAGGTCCAGGGCCCCTCCATGAGCAGTTCTTC.

The chain recombines TRBV29-1 with TRBJ2-5, with 9 nucleotides matching TRBD2. This CDR3 contains 17 residues. Germline CDR1 reads SQVTM; CDR2 reads ANQGSEA. The ends lost 6 bases at V and 2 bases at J; junction bases unmatched: 16. Here the CDR3 DNA reads TGCAGCGTGTCCAAGAGGGGGGTCGGACTAGCGCAAGAGACCCAGTACTTC. This translates into CSVSKRGVGLAQETQYF.